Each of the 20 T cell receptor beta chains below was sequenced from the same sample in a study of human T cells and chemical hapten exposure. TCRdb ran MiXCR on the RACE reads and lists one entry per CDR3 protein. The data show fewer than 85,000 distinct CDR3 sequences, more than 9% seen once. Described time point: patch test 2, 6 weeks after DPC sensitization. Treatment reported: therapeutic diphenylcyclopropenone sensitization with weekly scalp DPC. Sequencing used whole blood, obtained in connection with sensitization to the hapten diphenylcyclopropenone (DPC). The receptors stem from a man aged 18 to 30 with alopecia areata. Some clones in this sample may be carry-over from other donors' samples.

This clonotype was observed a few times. CDR3 region: CASRLSWGLVLNIQYF. The CDR3 DNA follows: TGTGCAAGTCGCTTAAGTTGGGGCTTGGTTTTGAACATTCAGTACTTC. The gene calls are TRBV12-2 and TRBJ2-4; TRBD1 is taken as the D call from the table, unchecked against the DNA. TRBV12-2 is annotated as a pseudogene. CDR3 length: 16 amino acids.

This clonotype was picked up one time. CDR3: CSVKVGTEAFF. The DNA of the CDR3 is TGCAGCGTAAAAGTGGGGACTGAAGCTTTCTTT. The V call is TRBV29-1, the J call TRBJ1-1; D not resolved. Per germline, CDR1 SQVTM and CDR2 ANQGSEA. The CDR3 spans 11 residues. The V end lost 6 bases, the J end lost 5 bases, and 10 bases lay between the germline ends.

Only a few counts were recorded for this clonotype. The CDR3 coding sequence is TGTGCCAGCAGCCAAGATCGGGCCTCCGGGGCCCAGCATTTT. This gives the protein CASSQDRASGAQHF. The rearrangement joins TRBV3-1 to TRBJ1-5; no firm D call. The germline V and J ends were trimmed by 0 bases and 11 bases, with 14 bases remaining between them. The CDR3 spans 14 residues. Looked up from germline, CDR1 is LGHDT and CDR2 is YNNKEL (reference sequence).

The CDR3, as DNA: TGCGCCAGCAGCTTGGCGTTTCCGGGCCAAAACATTCAGTACTTC. Its translation: CASSLAFPGQNIQYF. The chain combines TRBV5-1 with TRBJ2-4; D gene ambiguous. The CDR3 length is 15 residues. The germline V gene encodes CDR1 SGHRS and CDR2 YFSETQ. The V end lost 0 bases, the J end lost 5 bases, and 12 bases lay between the germline ends.

Written as DNA, the CDR3 is TGCGCCAGCAGCCCTATAGACAGGGAGGGCAATGAGCAGTTCTTC. This translates into CASSPIDREGNEQFF. The gene calls are TRBV4-3 and TRBJ2-1; D may correspond to TRBD1 or TRBD2 (7 bases each). The CDR3 length is 15 residues. The germline V gene encodes CDR1 LGHNA and CDR2 YSLEER. Between the trimmed V and J ends, which lost 4 bases and 6 bases, there was a span of 16 bases.

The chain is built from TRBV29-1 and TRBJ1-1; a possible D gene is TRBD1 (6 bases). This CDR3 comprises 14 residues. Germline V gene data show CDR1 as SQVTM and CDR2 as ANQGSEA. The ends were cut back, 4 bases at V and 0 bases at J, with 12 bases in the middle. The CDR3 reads CSVVRGALNTEAFF. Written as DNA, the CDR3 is TGCAGCGTTGTGCGGGGGGCCTTGAACACTGAAGCTTTCTTT.

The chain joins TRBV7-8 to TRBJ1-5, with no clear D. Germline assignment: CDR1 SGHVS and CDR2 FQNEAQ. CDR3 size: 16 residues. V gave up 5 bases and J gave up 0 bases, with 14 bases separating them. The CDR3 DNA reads TGTGCCAGCAGCCCTGTTGTAGGCTATAGCAATCAGCCCCAGCATTTT. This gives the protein CASSPVVGYSNQPQHF.

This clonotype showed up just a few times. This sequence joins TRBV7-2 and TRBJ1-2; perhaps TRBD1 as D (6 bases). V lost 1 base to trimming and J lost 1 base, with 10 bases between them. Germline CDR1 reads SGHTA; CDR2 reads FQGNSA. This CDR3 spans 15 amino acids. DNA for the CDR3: TGTGCCAGCAGCTTAGTGGGACAAAGTAACTATGGCTACACCTTC. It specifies CASSLVGQSNYGYTF.

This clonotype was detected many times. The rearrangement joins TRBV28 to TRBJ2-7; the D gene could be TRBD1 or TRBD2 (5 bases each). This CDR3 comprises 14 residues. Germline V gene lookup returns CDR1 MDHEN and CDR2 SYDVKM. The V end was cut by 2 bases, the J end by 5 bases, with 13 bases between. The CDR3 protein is CASSLRGRGNEQYF. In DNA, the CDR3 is TGTGCCAGCAGTTTAAGGGGTCGAGGGAACGAGCAGTACTTC.

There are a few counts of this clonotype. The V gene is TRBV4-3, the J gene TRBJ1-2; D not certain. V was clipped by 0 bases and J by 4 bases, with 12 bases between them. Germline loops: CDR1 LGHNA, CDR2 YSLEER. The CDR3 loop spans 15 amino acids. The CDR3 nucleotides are TGCGCCAGCAGCCAAGATAACTCCCGAGGCTATGGCTACACCTTC. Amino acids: CASSQDNSRGYGYTF.

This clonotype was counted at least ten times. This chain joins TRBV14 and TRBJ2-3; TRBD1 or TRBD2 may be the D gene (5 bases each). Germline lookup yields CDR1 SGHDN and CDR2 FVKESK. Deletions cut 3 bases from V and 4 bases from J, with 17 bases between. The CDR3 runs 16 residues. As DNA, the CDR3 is TGTGCCAGCAGCCAGTACGGGGCGAAGGGAGCAGATACGCAGTATTTT. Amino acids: CASSQYGAKGADTQYF.

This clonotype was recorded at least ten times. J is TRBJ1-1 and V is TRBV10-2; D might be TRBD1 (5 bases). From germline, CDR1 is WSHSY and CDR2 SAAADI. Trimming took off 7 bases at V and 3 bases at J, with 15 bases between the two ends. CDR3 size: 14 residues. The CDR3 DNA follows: TGCGCCAGCACTAGTGACAGACTGCACACTGAAGCTTTCTTT. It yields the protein CASTSDRLHTEAFF.

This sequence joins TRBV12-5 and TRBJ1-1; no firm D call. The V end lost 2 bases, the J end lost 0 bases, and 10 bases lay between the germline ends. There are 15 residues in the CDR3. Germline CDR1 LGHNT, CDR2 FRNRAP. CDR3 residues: CASGLPTTLNTEAFF. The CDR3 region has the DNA TGTGCTAGTGGTTTGCCCACTACATTGAACACTGAAGCTTTCTTT.

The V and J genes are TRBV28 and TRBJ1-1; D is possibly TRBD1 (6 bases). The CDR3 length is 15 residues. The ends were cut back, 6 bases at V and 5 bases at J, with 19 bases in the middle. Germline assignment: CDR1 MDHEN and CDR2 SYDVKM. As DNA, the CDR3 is TGTGCCAGCAGGACCATCAGGGGACTTAAAACTGAAGCTTTCTTT. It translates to CASRTIRGLKTEAFF. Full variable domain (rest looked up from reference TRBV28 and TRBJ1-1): DVKVTQSSRYLVKRTGEKVFLECVQDMDHENMFWYRQDPGLGLRLIYFSYDVKMKEKGDIPEGYSVSREKKERFSLILESASTNQTSMYLCASRTIRGLKTEAFFGQGTRLTVV.

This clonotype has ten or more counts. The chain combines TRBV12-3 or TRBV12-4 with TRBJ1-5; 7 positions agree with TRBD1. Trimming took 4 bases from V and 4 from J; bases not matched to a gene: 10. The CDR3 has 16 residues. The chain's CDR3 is CASSSQGQLPNQPQHF. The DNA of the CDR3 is TGTGCCAGCAGTTCGCAGGGACAGTTGCCTAATCAGCCCCAGCATTTT.

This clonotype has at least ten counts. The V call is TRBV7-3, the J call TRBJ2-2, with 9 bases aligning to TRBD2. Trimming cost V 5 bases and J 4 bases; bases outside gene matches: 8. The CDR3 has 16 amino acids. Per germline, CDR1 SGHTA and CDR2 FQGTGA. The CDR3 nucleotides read TGTGCCAGCAGCCCCCCGGGACTAGCTACCACCGGGGAGCTGTTTTTT. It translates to CASSPPGLATTGELFF.

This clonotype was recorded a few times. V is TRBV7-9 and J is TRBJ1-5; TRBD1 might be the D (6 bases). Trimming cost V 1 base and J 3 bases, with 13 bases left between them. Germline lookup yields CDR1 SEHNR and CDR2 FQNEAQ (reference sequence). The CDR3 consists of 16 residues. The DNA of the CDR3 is TGTGCCAGCAGCTTAGTAGGGCAGGGGCCCAATCAGCCCCAGCATTTT. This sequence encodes CASSLVGQGPNQPQHF.

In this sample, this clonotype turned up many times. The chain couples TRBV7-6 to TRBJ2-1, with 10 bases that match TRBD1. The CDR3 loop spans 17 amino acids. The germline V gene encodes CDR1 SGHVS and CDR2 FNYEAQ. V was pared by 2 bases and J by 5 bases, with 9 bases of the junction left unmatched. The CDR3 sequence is CASSLTGGQGTHNEQFF. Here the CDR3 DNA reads TGTGCCAGCAGCTTAACGGGGGGACAGGGGACCCACAATGAGCAGTTCTTC.

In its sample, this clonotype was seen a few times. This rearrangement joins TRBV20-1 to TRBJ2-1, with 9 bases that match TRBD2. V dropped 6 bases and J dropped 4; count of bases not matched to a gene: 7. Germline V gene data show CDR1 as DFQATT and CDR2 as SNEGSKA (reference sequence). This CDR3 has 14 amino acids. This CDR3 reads CSARSGLAYNEQFF. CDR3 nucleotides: TGCAGTGCGCGCTCGGGACTAGCTTACAATGAGCAGTTCTTC.

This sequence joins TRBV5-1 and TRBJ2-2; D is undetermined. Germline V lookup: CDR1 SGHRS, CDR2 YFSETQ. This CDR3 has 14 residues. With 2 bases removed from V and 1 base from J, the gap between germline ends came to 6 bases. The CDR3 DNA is TGCGCCAGCAGCTTTTATGTGAACACCGGGGAGCTGTTTTTT. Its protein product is CASSFYVNTGELFF.